The 5 T cell receptor beta chains below come from one sample, sequenced in a study of chemoradiotherapy in HPV16-positive cancers. Sequencing used immunoSEQ multiplex PCR; TCRdb keeps in-frame clones, though not all of them. The sample contains approximately 5,500 clones, about three quarters of which appear only once. This specimen was tumor tissue, taken from a patient who underwent chemoradiotherapy. The receptors originated from a human donor with HPV-associated anogenital cancer.

V and J are TRBV5-1 and TRBJ2-1; the D is unclear. Germline lookup yields CDR1 SGHRS and CDR2 YFSETQ. V lost 1 base, J lost 7 bases, and 3 bases lay in between. This CDR3 comprises 11 residues. CDR3 sequence (DNA): TGCGCCAGCAGCTTGTCTAATGAGCAGTTCTTC. Translating it yields CASSLSNEQFF.

The gene calls are TRBV6-5 and TRBJ1-1; D not resolved. V dropped 2 bases and J dropped 6 bases, with 13 bases sitting between them. Germline V gene sequence: CDR1 MNHEY, CDR2 SVGAGI. The length of the CDR3 is 14 residues. The chain's CDR3 is CASSYTPSGAEAFF. CDR3 sequence (DNA): TGTGCCAGCAGTTACACCCCGAGCGGGGCTGAAGCTTTCTTT.

The chain links TRBV9 to TRBJ1-4, with 11 bases identical to TRBD1. With V trimmed by 1 base and J by 8 bases, 4 bases remained unmatched. The V gene's germline CDR1 is SGDLS and CDR2 YYNGEE. The CDR3 sequence is 15 residues long. This chain's CDR3 is CASSVSGTGGEKLFF. Here the CDR3 DNA reads TGTGCCAGCAGCGTATCCGGGACAGGGGGAGAAAAACTGTTTTTT. The full variable domain, completed using reference TRBV9 and TRBJ1-4, is DSGVTQTPKHLITATGQRVTLRCSPRSGDLSVYWYQQSLDQGLQFLIQYYNGEERAKGNILERFSAQQFPDLHSELNLSSLELGDSALYFCASSVSGTGGEKLFFGSGTQLSVL.

This sequence joins TRBV5-4 and TRBJ2-7; 8 bases fit TRBD1. The germline V gene encodes CDR1 SGHNT and CDR2 YYREEE (reference sequence). CDR3 length: 13 amino acids. This CDR3 is CAWGADREREQYF. DNA of the CDR3: TGTGCTTGGGGGGCGGACAGGGAACGAGAGCAGTACTTC. Supplemented by reference TRBV5-4 and TRBJ2-7, the full variable domain reads ETGVTQSPTHLIKTRGQQVTLRCSSQSGHNTVSWYQQALGQGPQFIFQYYREEENGRGNFPPRFSGLQFPNYSSELNVNALELDDSALYLCAWGADREREQYFGPGTRLTVT.

This sequence joins TRBV5-1 and TRBJ1-1; 8 bases fit TRBD1. CDR1 is SGHRS, CDR2 YFSETQ, per germline. The trim removed 4 bases at V and 0 bases at J, leaving 11 bases unmatched. The CDR3 contains 17 residues. The CDR3 here is CASSIQGAGAVNTEAFF. The CDR3 nucleotides are TGCGCCAGCAGCATTCAGGGGGCGGGCGCCGTGAACACTGAAGCTTTCTTT.